Presented here are 27 T cell receptor beta chains from one specimen sequenced in a study of cytomegalovirus exposure and HLA in healthy donors. PCR was performed using 60 Vbeta and 13 Jbeta primers. Clones were sequenced by immunoSEQ multiplex PCR, and TCRdb holds only the in-frame ones, with some missing. The repertoire has approximately 190,000 clones, approximately 70% of them found once; the top ten carry over 1.5%. Sequencing input: PBMCs. These receptors originate from a young woman in good health and CMV-seronegative.

This clone was seen a few times. V gene TRBV6-5 combines with J gene TRBJ2-5; 11 bases map to TRBD2. The CDR3 sequence is 15 residues long. Germline CDR1 reads MNHEY; CDR2 reads SVGAGI. J gave up 5 bases and V 9 bases, and 11 bases lay outside the gene matches. The CDR3 reads CASIAGGPRGETQYF. The CDR3 DNA follows: TGTGCCAGTATAGCGGGAGGGCCGAGGGGGGAGACCCAGTACTTC.

This clone is a singleton in its sample. The chain has TRBV2 and TRBJ1-6; possible D gene TRBD1, 5 bases. Trimming took 2 bases from V and 10 from J, leaving 12 bases between them. The CDR3 covers 14 residues. From germline, CDR1 is SNHLY and CDR2 FYNNEI. CDR3 DNA sequence: TGTGCCAGCAGTGAAAGGGGCGAAGGCTCACCCCTCCACTTT. It encodes CASSERGEGSPLHF.

This chain uses TRBV19 with TRBJ2-1, with 9 positions matching TRBD2. V lost 6 bases to trimming and J lost 6 bases; unmatched junction nucleotides: 12. The germline V gene encodes CDR1 LNHDA and CDR2 SQIVND (reference sequence). The length of the CDR3 is 16 residues. The CDR3: CASRSVGGRASNEQFF. In nucleotides, the CDR3 is TGTGCCAGTAGATCTGTAGGCGGGAGGGCCTCCAATGAGCAGTTCTTC.

This clone was found a few times. This rearrangement joins TRBV27 to TRBJ2-3; 8 bases match TRBD2. After removal of 5 bases from V and 3 bases from J, the junction contained 7 bases not matched to a gene. CDR1 is MNHEY and CDR2 is SMNVEV in the germline V gene (reference sequence). The CDR3 loop spans 15 amino acids. DNA of the CDR3: TGTGCCAGCAGTGACATAGCGGGGTTAACAGATACGCAGTATTTT. This translates into CASSDIAGLTDTQYF.

The gene calls are TRBV9 and TRBJ2-7; TRBD2 matches at 11 bases. The germline gives CDR1 SGDLS, CDR2 YYNGEE. J lost 6 bases, V lost 0 bases, and 5 bases had no gene match. The CDR3 has 15 residues. In DNA form, the CDR3 reads TGTGCCAGCAGCGTAGACGGTCTAGCGGGAGGCGAGCAGTACTTC. Protein: CASSVDGLAGGEQYF.

This rearrangement joins TRBV2 to TRBJ1-6; possibly TRBD1 for D (6 bases). The CDR3 has 14 amino acids. Germline V gives CDR1 SNHLY, CDR2 FYNNEI. Trimming removed 8 bases from V and 9 bases from J, with 17 bases in between. The CDR3 nucleotides are TGTGCCAGCTCGCCCGGGACATTGGGTTCACCCCTCCACTTT. Its protein product is CASSPGTLGSPLHF.

This clone was found a few times. This chain links TRBV6-5 with TRBJ1-1; D is unclear. Trimming pared 2 bases from V and 0 bases from J, leaving 4 bases between. The germline gives CDR1 MNHEY, CDR2 SVGAGI. The CDR3 is made up of 13 amino acids. Here the CDR3 reads CASSYEMNTEAFF. The CDR3 coding sequence is TGTGCCAGCAGTTACGAGATGAACACTGAAGCTTTCTTT.

This rearrangement joins TRBV18 to TRBJ1-2, with 7 bases identical to TRBD1. Germline CDR1 is KGHSH and CDR2 is LQKENI. V dropped 3 bases and J dropped 2; count of bases not matched to a gene: 6. CDR3 length: 15 amino acids. CDR3 coding DNA: TGTGCCAGCTCACCCAGGGACAGAAGCAACTATGGCTACACCTTC. Its protein product is CASSPRDRSNYGYTF.

As for this clone: In the same sample, other DNA sequences code for this CDR3. The CDR3 DNA reads as TGTGCCAGCAGCTTAGAAGGGCGGGGCAGGCTCTCACGGGCCGGGACCCAGTACTTC. It yields the protein CASSLEGRGRLSRAGTQYF. The chain joins TRBV7-6 to TRBJ2-5; D is perhaps TRBD2 (6 bases). The CDR3 loop spans 19 amino acids. V lost 1 base and J lost 7, with 28 bases in between. Per the germline V gene, CDR1 is SGHVS and CDR2 is FNYEAQ. Complete variable domain (other parts from reference TRBV7-6 and TRBJ2-5): GAGVSQSPRYKVTKRGQDVALRCDPISGHVSLYWYRQALGQGPEFLTYFNYEAQQDKSGLPNDRFSAERPEGSISTLTIQRTEQRDSAMYRCASSLEGRGRLSRAGTQYFGPGTRLLVL.

The chain couples TRBV7-2 to TRBJ2-5; 8 nucleotides agree with TRBD1. The V and J ends lost 5 bases and 5 bases, in that order; junction bases with no gene match: 13. The CDR3 is made up of 16 amino acids. The germline V gene encodes CDR1 SGHTA and CDR2 FQGNSA. The DNA for the CDR3 is TGTGCCAGCAGCCTTGGGATCAGGGGGCTGGGGGAGACCCAGTACTTC. It is translated as CASSLGIRGLGETQYF.

This clone occurred a few times. The genes are TRBV7-9 and TRBJ1-1, with D maybe TRBD1 (5 bases). The CDR3 runs 14 residues. Trimming stripped 5 bases from V and 1 base from J, with 11 bases between. Germline CDR1 SEHNR, CDR2 FQNEAQ (reference sequence). The DNA for the CDR3 is TGTGCCAGCAGCAGTACGCAGGGGAACACTGAAGCTTTCTTT. Protein: CASSSTQGNTEAFF.

This clone occurred a few times. CDR3 DNA: TGTGCCAGCAGCTTTGGACAGGGTTTTGTTCACGGGGAGCTGTTTTTT. This sequence encodes CASSFGQGFVHGELFF. The chain uses TRBV7-9 and TRBJ2-2, with 8 bases that match TRBD1. Germline V gene lookup returns CDR1 SEHNR and CDR2 FQNEAQ (reference sequence). After removal of 3 bases from V and 7 bases from J, the junction contained 10 bases not matched to a gene. This CDR3 contains 16 residues.

This chain uses TRBV25-1 with TRBJ2-1; tentatively, D is TRBD1 (5 bases). The V gene's germline CDR1 is MGHDK and CDR2 SYGVNS. There are 15 residues in the CDR3. V lost 5 bases and J 3 bases, leaving 14 bases between the germline ends. The CDR3 protein is CASSTQRQFYNEQFF. The CDR3 DNA follows: TGTGCCAGCAGTACCCAGAGACAGTTCTACAATGAGCAGTTCTTC.

Written as DNA, the CDR3 is TGTGCCAGCAGTTACGGGGACAGGGGGCAAACCGGGGAGCTGTTTTTT. It yields the protein CASSYGDRGQTGELFF. The chain is built from TRBV6-5 and TRBJ2-2; 12 bases map to TRBD1. With 2 bases clipped from V and 5 bases from J, the junction kept 3 bases outside the gene matches. The CDR3 has 16 amino acids. Germline V gene lookup returns CDR1 MNHEY and CDR2 SVGAGI.

The chain uses TRBV18 and TRBJ2-7, with TRBD2 as a possible D gene (5 bases). CDR1 and CDR2 from the germline V gene are KGHSH and LQKENI. Trimming removed 6 bases from V and 3 bases from J, with 12 bases in between. The CDR3 extends over 13 amino acids. The CDR3 loop reads CASSPSGGYEQYF. The DNA for the CDR3 is TGTGCCAGCTCCCCGAGCGGTGGCTACGAGCAGTACTTC.

This clone was found once. The V and J genes are TRBV30 and TRBJ1-5; TRBD1 is a possible D gene (6 bases). CDR3 length equals 15 residues. Germline CDR1 and CDR2: GTSNPN and SVGIG (reference sequence). V gave up 2 bases and J gave up 7 bases, with 18 bases separating them. The CDR3 DNA reads TGTGCCTGGAGTAGAACGGGGGGGGCACGGCAGCCCCAGCATTTT. The encoded protein is CAWSRTGGARQPQHF.

The chain recombines TRBV5-1 with TRBJ2-7, with 8 bases lining up with TRBD1. Germline V gene lookup returns CDR1 SGHRS and CDR2 YFSETQ. The CDR3 totals 14 residues. Losses at the gene ends were 7 bases for V and 4 bases for J; bases not matched to a gene: 10. This CDR3 reads CASGQTGALYEQYF. The CDR3 DNA reads as TGCGCCAGCGGACAGACAGGGGCCCTTTACGAGCAGTACTTC. The full variable domain, with the rest looked up from reference TRBV5-1 and TRBJ2-7, is KAGVTQTPRYLIKTRGQQVTLSCSPISGHRSVSWYQQTPGQGLQFLFEYFSETQRNKGNFPGRFSGRQFSNSRSEMNVSTLELGDSALYLCASGQTGALYEQYFGPGTRLTVT.

This clone was recorded once. The chain has TRBV18 and TRBJ1-1; no firm D call. V was trimmed by 0 bases and J by 4 bases, leaving 12 bases between them. The germline V gene has CDR1 KGHSH and CDR2 LQKENI. The CDR3 is made up of 15 amino acids. The CDR3 DNA reads as TGTGCCAGCTCACCACCGGAGGGCCCGGGCACTGAAGCTTTCTTT. Translated, it gives CASSPPEGPGTEAFF.

The sample holds one count of this clone. Other nucleotide sequences from this sample produce the same CDR3. The genes are TRBV7-3 and TRBJ2-6; D unresolved. The germline V gene has CDR1 SGHTA and CDR2 FQGTGA. The CDR3 runs 14 residues. Between the trimmed V and J ends, which lost 5 bases and 0 bases, there was a span of 5 bases. In DNA form, the CDR3 reads TGTGCCAGCAGCCCCTCCTCTGGGGCCAACGTCCTGACTTTC. Protein: CASSPSSGANVLTF.

There are a few counts of this clone. The chain is built from TRBV1 and TRBJ2-3; the tabulated D call, TRBD2, remains unverified against the DNA. TRBV1 constitutes a pseudogene. CDR3 length: 16 residues. The CDR3 loop is CTSSQEMSGSTDTQYF. The CDR3 nucleotides read TGCACCAGCAGCCAAGAGATGAGCGGGAGCACAGATACGCAGTATTTT.

The V call is TRBV7-9, the J call TRBJ2-1; 8 positions match TRBD2. The CDR3 is 16 residues long. Germline-derived CDR1 and CDR2 are SEHNR and FQNEAQ (reference sequence). The V and J ends lost 4 bases and 5 bases, in that order; junction bases with no gene match: 10. Written as DNA, the CDR3 is TGTGCCAGCAGCTCGCTGGCGGGGGGCACAAACAATGAGCAGTTCTTC. Amino acids: CASSSLAGGTNNEQFF.

The chain recombines TRBV6-5 with TRBJ2-3; no clear D. Germline values: CDR1 MNHEY, CDR2 SVGAGI. The CDR3 extends over 14 amino acids. Deletions cut 1 base from V and 4 bases from J, with 9 bases between. The CDR3 region is CASSYYMAADTQYF. CDR3 DNA sequence: TGTGCCAGCAGTTACTACATGGCGGCAGATACGCAGTATTTT.

This clone was seen just once. The CDR3, as DNA: TGCGCCAGCAGCACTTGGCTAGCGGAGCTCAATGAGCAGTTCTTC. Its protein product is CASSTWLAELNEQFF. The chain combines TRBV5-1 with TRBJ2-1; 7 bases are a match to TRBD2. The CDR3 has 15 residues. After removal of 4 bases from V and 6 bases from J, the junction contained 10 bases not matched to a gene. The germline V gene has CDR1 SGHRS and CDR2 YFSETQ. Full variable domain (remainder filled in from reference TRBV5-1 and TRBJ2-1): KAGVTQTPRYLIKTRGQQVTLSCSPISGHRSVSWYQQTPGQGLQFLFEYFSETQRNKGNFPGRFSGRQFSNSRSEMNVSTLELGDSALYLCASSTWLAELNEQFFGPGTRLTVL.

This clone was seen more than once but under ten times. The rearrangement joins TRBV7-9 to TRBJ1-2; 8 bases align to TRBD1. The V segment lost 6 bases and the J segment 5 bases; nucleotides outside the gene matches: 8. The CDR3 is 14 amino acids. Germline V gene sequence: CDR1 SEHNR, CDR2 FQNEAQ (reference sequence). The CDR3 DNA reads TGTGCCAGCAGAGGCTCAGGGGGCCTGTATGGCTACACCTTC. Its protein product is CASRGSGGLYGYTF. Looking up the rest from reference TRBV7-9 and TRBJ1-2 gives the full variable domain: DTGVSQNPRHKITKRGQNVTFRCDPISEHNRLYWYRQTLGQGPEFLTYFQNEAQLEKSRLLSDRFSAERPKGSFSTLEIQRTEQGDSAMYLCASRGSGGLYGYTFGSGTRLTVV.

The CDR3 sequence: CASSSQGTEQFF. CDR3 sequence (DNA): TGTGCCAGCAGCTCACAGGGTACTGAGCAGTTCTTC. The chain is built from TRBV7-9 and TRBJ2-1; possible D gene TRBD1, 6 bases. The CDR3 runs to 12 residues. Per the germline V gene, CDR1 is SEHNR and CDR2 is FQNEAQ (reference sequence). V lost 4 bases and J 9 bases, leaving 10 bases between the germline ends.

V usage is TRBV4-3 and J usage is TRBJ2-5; TRBD2 agrees at 11 bases. CDR3 size: 17 residues. CDR1 is LGHNA and CDR2 is YSLEER in the germline V gene. V was pared by 3 bases and J by 1 base, with 7 bases of the junction left unmatched. The CDR3 region has the DNA TGCGCCAGCAGCCAGCAACTAGCGGGGGCCTTCCAAGAGACCCAGTACTTC. Translation gives CASSQQLAGAFQETQYF.

This rearrangement joins TRBV4-2 to TRBJ2-7; D gene ambiguous. The germline gives CDR1 LGHNA, CDR2 YNFKEQ. This CDR3 has 13 residues. V dropped 2 bases and J dropped 4 bases, with 9 bases sitting between them. Here the CDR3 DNA reads TGTGCCAGCAGCCAATACGTTCGGTACGAGCAGTACTTC. Residues: CASSQYVRYEQYF.